This T cell receptor (beta chain) originates from a study of T cell changes during pregnancy in multiple sclerosis. The CDR3 contains 15 residues. The V gene end was trimmed by 3 bases and the J gene end by 3 bases; junction bases not matched to a gene: 11. Germline loops: CDR1 GTSNPN, CDR2 SVGIG (reference sequence). TCRdb's table, derived via immunoSEQ multiplex PCR, lists solely in-frame clones and lacks some. The table has approximately 93,000 clones, approximately 89% seen once; the top ten hold 0.95%. This TCR was sampled from a female donor with multiple sclerosis, enrolled in a pregnancy study. The sequencing used peripheral blood, collected before pregnancy. J is TRBJ2-7 and V is TRBV30, with 7 bases that match TRBD1. The CDR3 DNA reads as TGTGCCTGGAGGGGGGACAGACCTCCTCTCTACGAGCAGTACTTC. Protein: CAWRGDRPPLYEQYF.